Shown below are 15 T cell receptor beta chains from a single sample sequenced in a study of post-analysis software for immune sequencing data (dated by TCRdb to the mid-2010s). Findings and caveats that apply to the study as a whole: Roughly 5 TRBV segments, including TRBV5-6, TRBV5-1 and TRBV20-1, were significantly more frequent in patients than controls.

No antigens are known for them. Library preparation used PCR. Sequencing was carried out with an Illumina HiSeq 2500. To reduce PCR and sequencing biases, unique molecular identifiers were incorporated into the TCR beta cDNA libraries. TCRdb handled the public reads itself, with Q25 trimming in fastp and clone calling in MiXCR, and kept productive beta chains. Rows merge per CDR3 protein into single entries with the most common DNA and genes. In all, the sample holds about 500,000 distinct CDR3 sequences, and roughly 45% of those were seen once. The ten largest clones take up 9% to 13% of the sample. The sequencing input was blood. The receptor set was obtained from a girl between 5 and 17 years old with multiple sclerosis.

The chain combines TRBV5-1 with TRBJ2-5; 14 bases map to TRBD2. V was pared by 3 bases and J by 4 bases, with 5 bases of the junction left unmatched. The germline gives CDR1 SGHRS, CDR2 YFSETQ. The CDR3 is 16 residues long. The DNA of the CDR3 is TGCGCCAGCAGCTGGGGGACTAGCGGGAGTCGAGAGACCCAGTACTTC. Amino acids: CASSWGTSGSRETQYF.

This clonotype was recorded at least ten times. V gene TRBV29-1 combines with J gene TRBJ2-6; no clear D. The V gene's germline CDR1 is SQVTM and CDR2 ANQGSEA. The CDR3 is 14 residues long. The ends were cut back, 4 bases at V and 1 base at J, with 8 bases in the middle. CDR3 DNA: TGCAGCGTTGGCCCACGGTCTGGGGCCAACGTCCTGACTTTC. It specifies CSVGPRSGANVLTF.

This sequence joins TRBV7-8 and TRBJ1-3, with D maybe TRBD1 (5 bases). This CDR3 is built from 15 residues. Germline V CDR1 and CDR2: SGHVS, FQNEAQ. V dropped 5 bases and J dropped 4 bases, with 15 bases sitting between them. Written as DNA, the CDR3 is TGTGCCAGCAGCGACAGACGAGGGGCCGGAAACACCATATATTTT. Encoded protein: CASSDRRGAGNTIYF.

The chain carries TRBV20-1 and TRBJ2-3; D remains ambiguous. The V end was cut by 3 bases, the J end by 2 bases, with 12 bases between. Germline V CDR1 and CDR2: DFQATT, SNEGSKA (reference sequence). CDR3 length: 14 amino acids. As DNA, the CDR3 is TGCAGTGCTAGGGGGAACCTGATCACAGATACGCAGTATTTT. This gives the protein CSARGNLITDTQYF.

This clonotype was detected a few times. The chain couples TRBV10-3 to TRBJ1-1, with no clear D. The germline V gene has CDR1 ENHRY and CDR2 SYGVKD. The CDR3 has 13 residues. Trimming stripped 2 bases from V and 4 bases from J, with 8 bases between. The CDR3 region has the DNA TGTGCCATCAGTGAGGGCCCAGGCACTGAAGCTTTCTTT. This encodes CAISEGPGTEAFF.

On this clonotype: The junction and the germline gene differ at one end; a read error may be behind it. The DNA for the CDR3 is TGTGCCAGCACACATTCCTGCGAGCAGTACTTC. Protein sequence: CASTHSCEQYF. The gene calls are TRBV11-2 and TRBJ2-7; D is uncertain. The CDR3 totals 11 residues. Germline V gene data show CDR1 as SGHAT and CDR2 as FQNNGV.

A note on this clonotype: Compared with germline, one end of the junction differs, possibly owing to a read error. The chain is built from TRBV5-1 and TRBJ1-4; 10 bases are a match to TRBD1. Germline-derived CDR1 and CDR2 are SGHRS and YFSETQ. This CDR3 comprises 14 residues. In DNA, the CDR3 is TGTGCCAGCAGTTCCGGGACAGGGGATGAAAAACTGTTTTTT. Amino acid sequence: CASSSGTGDEKLFF.

The J gene is TRBJ2-3, the V gene TRBV20-1; TRBD2 agrees at 11 bases. V trimming: 1 base; J trimming: 2 bases; junction bases outside the gene matches: 5. CDR1 is DFQATT and CDR2 is SNEGSKA in the germline V gene (reference sequence). This CDR3 region has 16 residues. The CDR3 protein is CSARGASGRNTDTQYF. The CDR3 DNA is TGCAGTGCTAGAGGGGCTAGCGGGAGGAACACAGATACGCAGTATTTT.

The DNA for the CDR3 is TGTGCCAGCAGTTTCGGGGGAGCTAACTATGGCTACACCTTC. The encoded protein is CASSFGGANYGYTF. The chain joins TRBV28 to TRBJ1-2; a weak D match, TRBD1 (5 bases). Trimming left V 3 bases short and J 0 bases short, with 8 bases between. Germline V lookup: CDR1 MDHEN, CDR2 SYDVKM. There are 14 residues in the CDR3.

This clonotype was found a few times. The V call is TRBV6-2 or TRBV6-3, the J call TRBJ2-7; a weak D match, TRBD2 (6 bases). Germline-derived CDR1 and CDR2 are MNHEY and SVGEGT. This CDR3 has 14 residues. V was pared by 6 bases and J by 4 bases, with 16 bases between. The CDR3 DNA sequence: TGTGCCAGCAGCATACCTAGCGAGATTTACGAGCAGTACTTC. Translating it yields CASSIPSEIYEQYF.

This clonotype occurred a few times. This chain joins TRBV7-8 and TRBJ2-7; 10 nucleotides line up with TRBD2. V was pared by 1 base and J by 4 bases, with 7 bases of the junction left unmatched. The CDR3 is made up of 16 amino acids. Germline CDR1 and CDR2: SGHVS and FQNEAQ. CDR3 loop: CASSLGIAGGPYEQYF. As DNA, the CDR3 is TGTGCCAGCAGCTTAGGTATAGCGGGAGGACCTTACGAGCAGTACTTC.

The count of this clonotype is one. CDR3 loop: CSATSGSYREQYF. CDR3 coding DNA: TGCAGTGCTACTAGCGGGAGCTATCGCGAGCAGTACTTC. The chain employs TRBV20-1 and TRBJ2-4; TRBD2 matches at 10 bases. TRBJ2-7 explains the end of the DNA better; the J call may be wrong. Germline V CDR1 and CDR2: DFQATT, SNEGSKA (reference sequence). This CDR3 has 13 residues.

In regard to this clonotype: At one end the junction does not follow the germline gene, possibly because of a read error. The chain uses TRBV29-1 and TRBJ1-2; D not certain. Germline loops: CDR1 SQVTM, CDR2 ANQGSEA. This CDR3 is 11 amino acids long. The CDR3 protein is CGVLGYYGYTF. CDR3 nucleotides: TGCGGCGTTTTAGGATACTATGGCTACACCTTC.

In this sample, this clonotype turned up a few times. V gene TRBV7-2 combines with J gene TRBJ2-7; tentatively, D is TRBD2 (6 bases). This CDR3 contains 15 residues. Germline V gene data show CDR1 as SGHTA and CDR2 as FQGNSA. Trimming pared 3 bases from V and 2 bases from J, leaving 14 bases between. The CDR3 DNA sequence: TGTGCCAGCAGCTTCCCCTTTAGCGGAGCCTACGAGCAGTACTTC. Translation gives CASSFPFSGAYEQYF.

This rearrangement joins TRBV5-1 to TRBJ2-6; 7 bases align to TRBD2. The CDR3 covers 17 residues. Germline loops: CDR1 SGHRS, CDR2 YFSETQ. The ends lost 4 bases at V and 0 bases at J; junction bases unmatched: 7. This CDR3 is CASSPQGGNSGANVLTF. For the CDR3, the DNA is TGCGCCAGCAGCCCGCAGGGAGGGAACTCTGGGGCCAACGTCCTGACTTTC.